This TCR beta chain comes out of a study of blood T cell repertoires in COVID-19. Overall study: COVID-19 samples from acute and convalescent phases originated in the United States, Italy and Spain. PBMCs, B-cell-depleted T cells, or T cells provided the cDNA or gDNA that made up the material.

Produced via immunoSEQ multiplex PCR; TCRdb's table is partial and in-frame only. The sample has approximately 300,000 clones; approximately 90% are singletons. The CDR3 extends over 15 amino acids. V gave up 4 bases and J gave up 6 bases; unmatched junction bases: 11. Germline loops: CDR1 SGHKS, CDR2 YYEKEE (reference sequence). Seattle patient enrollment occurred during active infection, with longitudinal follow-up thereafter. The sample was peripheral blood. The rearrangement joins TRBV5-5 to TRBJ2-7, with 9 bases that match TRBD2. The clonotype was recovered from a woman under 40 with COVID-19, enrolled during active disease. CDR3 nucleotide sequence: TGTGCCAGCAGCCTTAGCGGGAGACTCCTCGGCGAGCAGTACTTC. It codes for CASSLSGRLLGEQYF.